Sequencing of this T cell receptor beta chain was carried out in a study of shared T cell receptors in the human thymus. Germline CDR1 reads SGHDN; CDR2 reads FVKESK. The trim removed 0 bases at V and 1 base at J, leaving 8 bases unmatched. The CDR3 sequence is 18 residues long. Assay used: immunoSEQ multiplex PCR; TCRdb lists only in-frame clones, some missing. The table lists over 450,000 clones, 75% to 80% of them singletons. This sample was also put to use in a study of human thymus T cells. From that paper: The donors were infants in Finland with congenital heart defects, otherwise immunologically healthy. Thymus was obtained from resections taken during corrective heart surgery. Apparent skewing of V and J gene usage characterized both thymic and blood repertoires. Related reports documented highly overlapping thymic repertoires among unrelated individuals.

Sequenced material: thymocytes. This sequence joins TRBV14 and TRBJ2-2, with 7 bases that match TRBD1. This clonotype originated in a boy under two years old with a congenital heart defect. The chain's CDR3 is CASSQDGGQALNTGELFF. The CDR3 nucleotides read TGTGCCAGCAGCCAAGATGGAGGACAGGCCTTGAACACCGGGGAGCTGTTTTTT.